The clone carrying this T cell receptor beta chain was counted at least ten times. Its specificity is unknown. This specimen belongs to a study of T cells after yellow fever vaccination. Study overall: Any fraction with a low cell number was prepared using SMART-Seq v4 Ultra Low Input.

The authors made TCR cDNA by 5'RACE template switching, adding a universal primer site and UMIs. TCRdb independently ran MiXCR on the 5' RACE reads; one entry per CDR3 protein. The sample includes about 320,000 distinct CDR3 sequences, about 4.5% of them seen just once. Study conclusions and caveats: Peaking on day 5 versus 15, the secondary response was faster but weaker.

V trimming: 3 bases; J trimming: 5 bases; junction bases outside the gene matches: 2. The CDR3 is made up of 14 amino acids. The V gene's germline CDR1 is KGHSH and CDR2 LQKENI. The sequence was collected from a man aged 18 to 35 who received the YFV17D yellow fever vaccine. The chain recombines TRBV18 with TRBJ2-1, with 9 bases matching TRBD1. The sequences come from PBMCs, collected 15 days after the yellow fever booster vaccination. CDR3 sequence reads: CASSPTGGDNEQFF. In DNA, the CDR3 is TGTGCCAGCTCACCGACAGGGGGTGACAATGAGCAGTTCTTC. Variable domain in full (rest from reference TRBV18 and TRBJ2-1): NAGVMQNPRHLVRRRGQEARLRCSPMKGHSHVYWYRQLPEEGLKFMVYLQKENIIDESGMPKERFSAEFPKEGPSILRIQQVVRGDSAAYFCASSPTGGDNEQFFGPGTRLTVL.